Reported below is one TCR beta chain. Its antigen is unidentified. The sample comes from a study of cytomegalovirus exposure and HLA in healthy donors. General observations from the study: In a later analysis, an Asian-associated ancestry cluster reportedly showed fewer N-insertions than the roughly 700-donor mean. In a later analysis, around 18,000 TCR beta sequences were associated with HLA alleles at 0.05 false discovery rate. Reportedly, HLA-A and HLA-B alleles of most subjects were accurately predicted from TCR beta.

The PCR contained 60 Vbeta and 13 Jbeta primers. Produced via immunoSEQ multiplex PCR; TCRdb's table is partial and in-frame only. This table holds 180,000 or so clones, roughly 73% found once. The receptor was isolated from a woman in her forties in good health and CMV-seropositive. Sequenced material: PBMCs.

This CDR3 is CASTVSGSYNEQFF. The DNA for the CDR3 is TGTGCCAGCACCGTTAGCGGGAGCTACAATGAGCAGTTCTTC. The V gene is TRBV27, the J gene TRBJ2-1; the match to TRBD2 covers 9 bases. Losses at the gene ends were 7 bases for V and 3 bases for J; bases not matched to a gene: 4. This CDR3 has 14 residues. Germline V gene lookup returns CDR1 MNHEY and CDR2 SMNVEV (reference sequence).